These T cell receptor beta chains were read from a single sample in a study of cytomegalovirus exposure and HLA in healthy donors. Sequencing used immunoSEQ multiplex PCR; TCRdb keeps in-frame clones, though not all of them. The top ten clones hold around 2.4% of a sample with 150,000 to 200,000 clones, around 81% of them seen once. Sequencing was performed on PBMCs. The receptors come from a man between 25 and 39 years old in good health and CMV-seropositive. CDR3s include the opening cysteine and the closing phenylalanine or tryptophan. Fields, in order: V gene, J gene, D gene, clone size, CDR3 protein, CDR3 DNA. A D gene is named only where the DNA matches it firmly. Clone sizes are given selectively: once, few, many, or a class where the clone is expanded.

>TRBV4-1|TRBJ2-7|TRBD2|NA
CASSLLAGGTYEQYF
TGCGCCAGCAGCCTCCTAGCGGGGGGTACCTACGAGCAGTACTTC
>TRBV5-4|TRBJ2-7|NA|NA
CASSLGVGGYEQYF
TGTGCCAGCAGTCTTGGAGTGGGCGGGTACGAGCAGTACTTC
>TRBV7-9|TRBJ2-7|TRBD2|once
CASRFSGGESWEQYF
TGTGCCAGCAGATTTAGCGGGGGGGAGTCTTGGGAGCAGTACTTC
>TRBV6-6|TRBJ1-5|NA|NA
CASRGYNSNQPQHF
TGTGCCAGCCGGGGGTATAATAGCAATCAGCCCCAGCATTTT
>TRBV7-6|TRBJ1-3|TRBD1|NA
CASSTGTGDGNTIYF
TGTGCCAGCAGCACCGGGACAGGGGATGGAAACACCATATATTTT
>TRBV7-9|TRBJ2-7|NA|NA
CASNDDRSHEQYF
TGTGCCAGCAACGACGACAGGTCTCACGAGCAGTACTTC
>TRBV5-1|TRBJ2-2|TRBD1|NA
CASSLGPRQGDTGELFF
TGCGCCAGCAGCTTGGGACCACGGCAGGGGGACACCGGGGAGCTGTTTTTT
>TRBV7-9|TRBJ2-1|TRBD1|once
CASSLVSGGFNEQFF
TGTGCCAGCAGCTTAGTGTCAGGGGGCTTCAATGAGCAGTTCTTC
>TRBV9|TRBJ2-5|NA|NA
CASSPQSGQETQYF
TGTGCCAGCAGCCCCCAGTCAGGGCAAGAGACCCAGTACTTC
>TRBV7-2|TRBJ1-6|TRBD1|NA
CASSPTGTGRSPLHF
TGTGCCAGCAGCCCTACCGGGACAGGGAGGTCACCCCTCCACTTT
>TRBV12-5|TRBJ1-5|TRBD1|NA
CASVGSPGTGSISNQPQHF
TGTGCTAGTGTAGGTTCCCCCGGGACAGGGTCCATTAGCAATCAGCCCCAGCATTTT
>TRBV6-5|TRBJ1-5|NA|NA
CASIQAGVEPQHF
TGTGCCAGCATACAGGCGGGGGTCGAGCCCCAGCATTTT
>TRBV28|TRBJ1-2|TRBD1|NA
CASSFPSGQGSGYTF
TGTGCCAGCAGTTTCCCCTCGGGACAGGGGTCTGGCTACACCTTC
>TRBV6-5|TRBJ2-7|NA|NA
CASQPSYYTYEQYF
TGTGCCAGCCAGCCAAGCTACTATACCTACGAGCAGTACTTC
>TRBV5-4|TRBJ1-5|NA|NA
CASSYGGNQPQHF
TGTGCCAGCAGTTACGGGGGAAATCAGCCCCAGCATTTT
>TRBV5-1|TRBJ2-4|TRBD1|NA
CASSLGTGGINIQYF
TGCGCCAGCAGCTTGGGGACAGGGGGGATAAACATTCAGTACTTC
>TRBV19|TRBJ1-2|NA|few
CASRTGLYGYTF
TGTGCCAGTAGAACAGGGCTCTATGGCTACACCTTC
>TRBV27|TRBJ2-3|NA|NA
CASSSSYTDTQYF
TGTGCCAGCAGTTCCTCCTACACAGATACGCAGTATTTT
>TRBV19|TRBJ1-2|NA|NA
CASSSQGHYGYTF
TGTGCCAGTAGCTCACAGGGCCACTATGGCTACACCTTC
>TRBV30|TRBJ1-2|TRBD1|NA
CAWSVPDRGPYGYTF
TGTGCCTGGAGTGTCCCAGACAGGGGGCCCTATGGCTACACCTTC
>TRBV5-1|TRBJ2-1|TRBD1|NA
CASSPGQGWNEQFF
TGCGCCAGCAGCCCCGGACAGGGGTGGAATGAGCAGTTCTTC
>TRBV18|TRBJ1-2|TRBD1|once
CASSPGQAVNYGYTF
TGTGCCAGCTCGCCGGGACAGGCCGTTAACTATGGCTACACCTTC
>TRBV27|TRBJ1-5|NA|NA
CASSQGPLGNQPQHF
TGTGCCAGCAGTCAGGGGCCTCTCGGCAATCAGCCCCAGCATTTT
>TRBV6-5|TRBJ2-2|NA|NA
CASSYSGFNTGELFF
TGTGCCAGCAGTTACTCGGGCTTCAACACCGGGGAGCTGTTTTTT
>TRBV30|TRBJ1-4|TRBD1|NA
CAWNRDRGSEKLFF
TGTGCCTGGAACCGGGACAGGGGAAGCGAAAAACTGTTTTTT
>TRBV5-1|TRBJ2-7|NA|NA
CASRVDSSEQYF
TGCGCCAGCCGCGTGGACAGCAGCGAGCAGTACTTC
>TRBV4-3|TRBJ2-1|TRBD2|NA
CASSQEGGGAPYNEQFF
TGCGCCAGCAGCCAAGAAGGCGGGGGGGCCCCCTACAATGAGCAGTTCTTC
>TRBV7-9|TRBJ1-2|NA|NA
CASSPPGPGHGYTF
TGTGCCAGCAGCCCACCCGGTCCAGGGCATGGCTACACCTTC
>TRBV27|TRBJ1-1|NA|NA
CASSFRGVPREAFF
TGTGCCAGCAGTTTCCGCGGGGTTCCCAGGGAAGCTTTCTTT
>TRBV6-1|TRBJ1-5|TRBD1|NA
CASSEGTGLGQPQHF
TGTGCCAGCAGTGAAGGGACAGGGCTAGGTCAGCCCCAGCATTTT
>TRBV9|TRBJ2-3|NA|once
CASSVRPQGDDTQYF
TGTGCCAGCAGCGTTAGGCCACAGGGCGACGATACGCAGTATTTT
>TRBV7-6|TRBJ2-5|NA|NA
CASSFRRGQETQYF
TGTGCCAGCAGCTTCCGACGAGGGCAAGAGACCCAGTACTTC
>TRBV4-2|TRBJ1-2|NA|once
CASSQDPQDRNYGYTF
TGTGCCAGCAGCCAAGATCCGCAGGACAGAAACTATGGCTACACCTTC
>TRBV19|TRBJ2-7|TRBD1|NA
CASSTPGQGVYHEQYF
TGTGCCAGTAGTACCCCGGGACAGGGAGTATACCACGAGCAGTACTTC
>TRBV5-6|TRBJ2-7|TRBD2|once
CASSYLGGSFPVHEQYF
TGTGCCAGCAGCTACCTGGGGGGGAGCTTTCCCGTCCACGAGCAGTACTTC
>TRBV5-1|TRBJ2-1|TRBD1|NA
CASSDRDRGLAEQFF
TGCGCCAGCAGCGACCGGGACAGGGGTCTCGCTGAGCAGTTCTTC
>TRBV9|TRBJ2-3|NA|NA
CASSVGSGAKTDTQYF
TGTGCCAGCAGCGTAGGGTCAGGGGCCAAGACAGATACGCAGTATTTT
>TRBV27|TRBJ1-5|NA|NA
CASSSHREPGQPQHF
TGTGCCAGCAGTTCCCACAGGGAGCCCGGACAGCCCCAGCATTTT
>TRBV6-1|TRBJ2-3|TRBD2|once
CAGGLVSTDTQYF
TGTGCCGGCGGACTAGTGAGCACAGATACGCAGTATTTT
>TRBV12-5|TRBJ1-6|NA|NA
CASGQVPPGVPLHF
TGTGCTAGTGGCCAGGTACCTCCAGGGGTTCCCCTCCACTTT
>TRBV7-6|TRBJ2-3|TRBD2|NA
CASSSLAGGTDTQYF
TGTGCCAGCAGCAGCCTAGCGGGGGGGACAGATACGCAGTATTTT
>TRBV5-4|TRBJ2-5|NA|NA
CASSLWGGSGETQYF
TGTGCCAGCAGCTTATGGGGGGGCTCGGGGGAGACCCAGTACTTC
>TRBV27|TRBJ2-3|NA|NA
CASSLSWRPNTDTQYF
TGTGCCAGCAGTTTATCGTGGCGGCCTAACACAGATACGCAGTATTTT
>TRBV7-6|TRBJ2-1|TRBD1|NA
CASSLGTGRDNEQFF
TGTGCCAGCAGCCTAGGGACAGGGCGCGACAATGAGCAGTTCTTC
>TRBV13|TRBJ2-6|NA|NA
CASSPQVAGANVLTF
TGTGCCAGCAGCCCGCAGGTCGCTGGGGCCAACGTCCTGACTTTC
>TRBV9|TRBJ2-7|NA|once
CASSSPTRVDPYEQYF
TGTGCCAGCAGCTCACCGACCCGGGTGGATCCCTACGAGCAGTACTTC
>TRBV6-4|TRBJ2-2|NA|NA
CASTRLGSILDTGELFF
TGTGCCAGCACCCGACTCGGCAGTATACTGGACACCGGGGAGCTGTTTTTT
>TRBV5-8|TRBJ2-7|TRBD1|NA
CASSRLGTVTYEQYF
TGTGCCAGCAGCCGCCTCGGGACAGTCACCTACGAGCAGTACTTC
>TRBV10-3|TRBJ2-1|TRBD2|NA
CAITSSGGDNEQFF
TGTGCCATCACCAGTAGCGGGGGCGACAATGAGCAGTTCTTC